The 23 T cell receptor beta chains in this list originate from one sample, sequenced in a study of Graves' ophthalmopathy and Graves' hyperthyroidism (dated 2018 in TCRdb). This sample was sequenced with an Illumina HiSeq 2000. For repertoire sequencing, TCR beta CDR3 regions were amplified from RNA transcripts. The first round was an RT-PCR using HTBI primers with the Qiagen OneStep RT-PCR kit, and this first round was followed by a second-round multiplex PCR, then size selection and purification. TCRdb trimmed public reads at Q25 via fastp, called clones via MiXCR and kept in-frame beta chains. All rows with the same CDR3 protein become a single entry with the most common DNA and genes. The sample data list about 240,000 distinct CDR3 sequences, and roughly 50% of these were observed just once. The ten largest make up roughly 45% of the sample. The sample taken for sequencing was peripheral blood. Every receptor here comes from an adult man with Graves' ophthalmopathy.

The V and J genes are TRBV19 and TRBJ1-1; D perhaps matches TRBD1 (5 bases). The germline V gene has CDR1 LNHDA and CDR2 SQIVND (reference sequence). CDR3 length: 15 amino acids. V lost 6 bases and J lost 3, with 17 bases in between. CDR3 in DNA: TGTGCCAGTAGCTCGTTAGACAGCCGCTACACTGAAGCTTTCTTT. It yields the protein CASSSLDSRYTEAFF.

This clonotype was seen many times. The rearrangement uses TRBV10-3 and TRBJ2-7; tentatively, D is TRBD1 (6 bases). The CDR3 sequence is 13 residues long. The V end lost 10 bases, the J end lost 1 base, and 14 bases lay between the germline ends. Germline V gene lookup returns CDR1 ENHRY and CDR2 SYGVKD. The CDR3 DNA is TGTGCCACCTTAGAGGGGGAGTCCTACGAGCAGTACTTC. Protein sequence: CATLEGESYEQYF.

J is TRBJ2-7 and V is TRBV25-1, with no clear D. V lost 3 bases and J lost 1, with 16 bases in between. CDR1 and CDR2 (germline): MGHDK, SYGVNS. CDR3 size: 16 residues. The DNA of the CDR3 is TGTGCCAGCAGTGACCCTTGGCCCGTCCATTCCTACGAGCAGTACTTC. It yields the protein CASSDPWPVHSYEQYF.

The J gene is TRBJ1-6, the V gene TRBV2; 11 bases line up with TRBD1. The ends lost 4 bases at V and 4 bases at J; junction bases unmatched: 3. Germline loops: CDR1 SNHLY, CDR2 FYNNEI. CDR3 size: 16 residues. The CDR3: CASSGDRGRYNSPLHF. DNA of the CDR3: TGTGCCAGCAGTGGGGACAGGGGGAGGTATAATTCACCCCTCCACTTT.

This clonotype appeared a few times. This chain connects TRBV7-8 to TRBJ1-5; D is ambiguous. V lost 1 base, J lost 0 bases, and 7 bases lay in between. Germline lookup yields CDR1 SGHVS and CDR2 FQNEAQ. CDR3 length: 15 residues. Here the CDR3 DNA reads TGTGCCAGCAGCTTAGAGAGGAATAGCAATCAGCCCCAGCATTTT. It is translated as CASSLERNSNQPQHF.

This clonotype was picked up a small number of times. The chain employs TRBV2 and TRBJ2-7; 13 positions agree with TRBD2. The germline V gene has CDR1 SNHLY and CDR2 FYNNEI. The CDR3 consists of 15 residues. J lost 5 bases, V lost 4 bases, and 5 bases had no gene match. Here the CDR3 DNA reads TGTGCCAGCAGTGGGACTAGCGGGAGTATCGACGAGCAGTACTTC. It is translated as CASSGTSGSIDEQYF.

The CDR3 sequence: CASSSQRGRVQPQHF. CDR3 nucleotides: TGTGCCAGCAGCTCTCAGAGGGGGCGGGTTCAGCCCCAGCATTTT. The V gene is TRBV7-2, the J gene TRBJ1-5; 7 bases agree with TRBD1. The CDR3 loop spans 15 amino acids. Germline CDR1 and CDR2: SGHTA and FQGNSA. V lost 4 bases to trimming and J lost 6 bases; unmatched junction nucleotides: 9.

The chain is built from TRBV20-1 and TRBJ2-2, with 9 bases matching TRBD2. Germline V lookup: CDR1 DFQATT, CDR2 SNEGSKA (reference sequence). There are 15 residues in the CDR3. With 0 bases clipped from V and 4 bases from J, the junction kept 3 bases outside the gene matches. The CDR3 sequence: CSAREGTSITGELFF. The CDR3 DNA is TGCAGTGCTAGAGAGGGGACTAGCATCACCGGGGAGCTGTTTTTT.

The rearrangement links TRBV5-1 to TRBJ1-2; D possibly corresponds to TRBD1 (6 bases). The CDR3 is 14 residues long. V shed 1 base and J shed 6 bases, with 13 bases lying between them. Looked up from germline, CDR1 is SGHRS and CDR2 is YFSETQ. The CDR3 bases are TGCGCCAGCAGCTTGACAGGGACCCTCGATGGCTACACCTTC. It codes for CASSLTGTLDGYTF. Based on the CDR3 plus reference TRBV5-1 and TRBJ1-2, the full variable domain is KAGVTQTPRYLIKTRGQQVTLSCSPISGHRSVSWYQQTPGQGLQFLFEYFSETQRNKGNFPGRFSGRQFSNSRSEMNVSTLELGDSALYLCASSLTGTLDGYTFGSGTRLTVV.

This clonotype was detected a few times. The chain recombines TRBV7-9 with TRBJ2-2; D not certain. Deletions cut 1 base from V and 7 bases from J, with 16 bases between. Germline V CDR1 and CDR2: SEHNR, FQNEAQ (reference sequence). This CDR3 has 16 residues. CDR3: CASSLDLIGSNGELFF. As DNA, the CDR3 is TGTGCCAGCAGCTTAGACCTGATAGGATCTAACGGGGAGCTGTTTTTT.

This clonotype has just a few counts. The chain combines TRBV7-9 with TRBJ2-2, with TRBD2 identical over 8 bases. J gave up 14 bases and V 6 bases, and 8 bases lay outside the gene matches. This CDR3 region has 12 residues. In germline, CDR1 is SEHNR, CDR2 FQNEAQ (reference sequence). Here the CDR3 reads CASRSQSGGLFF. The CDR3 nucleotides read TGTGCCAGCAGGTCGCAGAGCGGGGGTCTGTTTTTT.

V usage is TRBV19 and J usage is TRBJ1-1; D might be TRBD1 (5 bases). V was trimmed by 3 bases and J by 3 bases, leaving 14 bases between them. The CDR3 sequence is 15 residues long. Germline V gene data show CDR1 as LNHDA and CDR2 as SQIVND (reference sequence). CDR3 in DNA: TGTGCCAGTAGTATTACGAGGGGCATGGACACTGAAGCTTTCTTT. As protein: CASSITRGMDTEAFF.

The chain uses TRBV6-5 and TRBJ1-4, with D possibly matching TRBD1 (5 bases). Deletions cut 0 bases from V and 10 bases from J, with 15 bases between. From germline, CDR1 is MNHEY and CDR2 SVGAGI. CDR3 size: 15 residues. CDR3 nucleotide sequence: TGTGCCAGCAGTTACTCGGGGGGAGGTTTGGGAAAACTGTTTTTT. Protein: CASSYSGGGLGKLFF.

This chain connects TRBV10-3 to TRBJ2-5; 8 bases are a match to TRBD1. V was clipped by 10 bases and J by 0 bases; unmatched bases: 13. Looked up from germline, CDR1 is ENHRY and CDR2 is SYGVKD. CDR3 size: 16 residues. CDR3 amino acids: CATALQGGQYQETQYF. The CDR3 coding sequence is TGTGCCACAGCCTTACAGGGGGGCCAATACCAAGAGACCCAGTACTTC.

In this sample, this clonotype turned up a few times. The CDR3 DNA sequence: TGTGCCACCAGTGCGAACGGAACCTACGAGCAGTACTTC. Its translation: CATSANGTYEQYF. This rearrangement joins TRBV24-1 to TRBJ2-7; D remains ambiguous. Trimming removed 5 bases at V and 2 bases at J, with 9 bases between. The germline V gene has CDR1 KGHDR and CDR2 SFDVKD. This CDR3 has 13 amino acids.

The chain combines TRBV4-1 with TRBJ2-5, with D perhaps matching TRBD2 (5 bases). Germline values: CDR1 MGHRA, CDR2 YSYEKL. CDR3 length equals 13 residues. With 8 bases removed from V and 1 base from J, the gap between germline ends came to 11 bases. The CDR3 DNA follows: TGCGCCAGCGCCCTAGCAGCCCAAGAGACCCAGTACTTC. Encoded protein: CASALAAQETQYF.

The V call is TRBV10-3, the J call TRBJ2-2, with D possibly being TRBD2 (5 bases). The CDR3 is 13 amino acids. V was trimmed by 4 bases and J by 5 bases, leaving 8 bases between them. Germline CDR1 and CDR2: ENHRY and SYGVKD. In DNA, the CDR3 is TGTGCCATCAGTGCCGAGGGAACCGGGGAGCTGTTTTTT. The encoded protein is CAISAEGTGELFF.

This clonotype occurred a few times. The chain is built from TRBV7-9 and TRBJ1-2; 10 positions agree with TRBD1. CDR1 and CDR2 (germline): SEHNR, FQNEAQ (reference sequence). V trimming: 0 bases; J trimming: 7 bases; junction bases outside the gene matches: 8. The CDR3 runs 16 residues. The CDR3 nucleotides are TGTGCCAGCAGCTTAGCCGGCGACAGGGGGCACCTTGGCTACACCTTC. This sequence encodes CASSLAGDRGHLGYTF.

The rearrangement links TRBV7-9 to TRBJ1-1, with a tentative D call TRBD1 (5 bases). V gave up 5 bases and J gave up 1 base, with 11 bases separating them. Germline V gene data show CDR1 as SEHNR and CDR2 as FQNEAQ (reference sequence). The CDR3 is made up of 14 amino acids. CDR3: CASSQGPKNTEAFF. CDR3 coding DNA: TGTGCCAGCAGCCAGGGACCGAAGAACACTGAAGCTTTCTTT.

The chain employs TRBV9 and TRBJ1-2, with D tentatively TRBD1 (5 bases). The CDR3 is made up of 15 amino acids. The ends were cut back, 0 bases at V and 0 bases at J, with 9 bases in the middle. The germline V gene has CDR1 SGDLS and CDR2 YYNGEE. The CDR3 coding sequence is TGTGCCAGCAGCGTAGCTGGGGCTCCTAACTATGGCTACACCTTC. Translation gives CASSVAGAPNYGYTF.

This clonotype was picked up a small number of times. This rearrangement joins TRBV19 to TRBJ1-1; D not certain. V was clipped by 11 bases and J by 4 bases, with 20 bases between them. Germline V gene data show CDR1 as LNHDA and CDR2 as SQIVND (reference sequence). The CDR3 contains 14 residues. In nucleotides, the CDR3 is TGTGCCTCAACCCCCGAAGGAGGGAGCACTGAAGCTTTCTTT. It translates to CASTPEGGSTEAFF.

The chain couples TRBV7-8 to TRBJ2-7; 7 bases line up with TRBD1. Germline V gene lookup returns CDR1 SGHVS and CDR2 FQNEAQ. The CDR3 runs 15 residues. After removal of 1 base from V and 6 bases from J, the junction contained 9 bases not matched to a gene. The CDR3 here is CASSLGSGQIGEQYF. CDR3 nucleotide sequence: TGTGCCAGCAGCTTAGGATCGGGACAGATCGGCGAGCAGTACTTC.

V gene TRBV9 combines with J gene TRBJ1-2, with 8 bases that match TRBD1. The CDR3 is made up of 15 amino acids. V was pared by 4 bases and J by 8 bases, with 13 bases of the junction left unmatched. Germline-derived CDR1 and CDR2 are SGDLS and YYNGEE. This chain's CDR3 is CASSQGVQGARGYTF. For the CDR3, the DNA is TGTGCCAGCAGCCAAGGAGTTCAGGGGGCGCGGGGCTACACCTTC.